This TCR beta chain originates from a study of T cell responses to AZD1222 COVID-19 vaccine. Regarding the study as a whole: Only a handful of AZD1222 recipients, several in all, had baseline seropositivity. Among the donors, most were white British and more were female, and clonal diversity was possibly underestimated. Per reports, nearly half of all spike-specific TCRs target regions that are unmutated in variants.

As to this clone: Its cognate antigen is unknown. Other DNA sequences in this sample translate to the same CDR3.

Data came from immunoSEQ multiplex PCR; TCRdb stores just in-frame clones and leaves some out. The sample has approximately 150,000 clones, approximately 92% seen once. This TCR came from an adult in good health. The sequenced sample was peripheral blood, obtained on day 0 of AZD1222 vaccination.

CDR3 sequence (DNA): TGTGCCAGCAGTTACAGGGGATCAACAGATACGCAGTATTTT. As protein: CASSYRGSTDTQYF. This sequence joins TRBV28 and TRBJ2-3; 7 bases align to TRBD1. V gave up 4 bases and J gave up 3 bases; unmatched junction bases: 4. The CDR3 loop spans 14 amino acids. Germline V gene sequence: CDR1 MDHEN, CDR2 SYDVKM.